A single T cell receptor (beta chain) is shown here with its context. The target antigen is unknown. This specimen comes from a study of PD-L1 blockade in urothelial cancer. The study, taken as a whole, reports: Where pretreatment blood TCR clonality fell below the median, better survival was predicted.

The time point was: pretreatment peripheral blood. There were between 1 and 8 samples from each patient, taken pretreatment and on-treatment. Profiled with immunoSEQ multiplex PCR; TCRdb holds only in-frame clones, not every one. The sample holds 130,000 or so clones, approximately 84% seen once. This TCR was sampled from a man in his fifties or sixties with urothelial cancer. The starting material was PBMCs, obtained around atezolizumab (anti-PD-L1) treatment.

The CDR3 region is CASSFSTGPIQTQYF. For the CDR3, the DNA is TGCGCCAGCAGCTTTTCGACGGGTCCGATACAGACCCAGTACTTC. The genes are TRBV5-1 and TRBJ2-5; D gene ambiguous. CDR3 length: 15 residues. Trimming left V 2 bases short and J 6 bases short, with 17 bases between. Germline CDR1 and CDR2: SGHRS and YFSETQ.